Following are 29 T cell receptor beta chains from one sample sequenced in a study of tumor-infiltrating lymphocytes in primary liver carcinoma. A primer matching the constant region was used to make TCR beta cDNA from around 550 ng of total RNA. Libraries of TCR beta came from three nested multiplex PCR rounds with slightly modified ARM-PCR. With TRBV1-TRBV30 forward primers and a C-beta reverse primer, the first two PCR rounds were run for roughly 10 cycles each. TCRdb recomputed calls from the multiplex PCR reads with MiXCR, one row per CDR3 protein. Of more than 20,000 distinct CDR3 sequences in the sample, around three quarters are singletons; the top ten hold 41%. Taking about 18-32 mg of unsorted bulk tissue, the authors co-extracted RNA and DNA. The material sequenced was liver tumor tissue from sampling region 1. Subset reported: tumor region T1, superior pole. The receptors derive from a man aged 35 to 55 with primary liver carcinoma and hepatitis B virus infection.

This rearrangement joins TRBV12-3 or TRBV12-4 to TRBJ2-7; 8 nucleotides agree with TRBD2. This CDR3 has 15 amino acids. The junction had 11 bases not matched to a gene; V was cut back by 9 bases and J by 1 base. The CDR3 nucleotides read TGTGCCAGTAATATGGGGACGGGGGGGTCCTACGAGCAGTACTTC. It translates to CASNMGTGGSYEQYF.

Worth noting for this clonotype: One end of the junction is discordant with germline, which a read error may explain. The chain recombines TRBV9 with TRBJ2-3; 11 nucleotides align to TRBD1. Germline V gives CDR1 SGDLS, CDR2 YYNGEE. The CDR3 runs to 15 residues. CDR3 region: CATNGQGAPTDTQYF. In DNA, the CDR3 is TGCGCCACCAACGGACAGGGGGCCCCCACAGATACGCAGTATTTT.

The V call is TRBV11-2, the J call TRBJ1-3; D might be TRBD1 (6 bases). The V and J ends lost 3 bases and 0 bases respectively, with 12 bases between them. The CDR3 runs to 16 residues. Germline-derived CDR1 and CDR2 are SGHAT and FQNNGV. This CDR3 is CASSFSGVCSGNTIYF. CDR3 bases: TGTGCCAGCAGCTTCTCAGGGGTCTGCTCTGGAAACACCATATATTTT.

This clonotype is classed as medium-sized (0.01 to 0.1%). V gene TRBV6-5 combines with J gene TRBJ2-7, with a possible D match to TRBD1 (6 bases). The CDR3 has 13 amino acids. The germline V gene encodes CDR1 MNHEY and CDR2 SVGAGI. The V gene lost 6 bases and the J gene lost 2 bases, with 11 bases spanning the gap. DNA for the CDR3: TGTGCCAGCAGCCGGACAGATGCCTACGAGCAGTACTTC. This gives the protein CASSRTDAYEQYF.

By sample share, this clonotype is medium-sized (0.01 to 0.1%). This rearrangement joins TRBV10-2 to TRBJ2-7; no clear D. Trimming left V 3 bases short and J 2 bases short, with 8 bases between. This CDR3 is built from 13 residues. Germline V lookup: CDR1 WSHSY, CDR2 SAAADI. CDR3 DNA sequence: TGCGCCAGCAGTGAAGGCCCGACCTACGAGCAGTACTTC. Its translation is CASSEGPTYEQYF.

This chain links TRBV7-6 with TRBJ2-7, with TRBD1 as a possible D gene (5 bases). V was pared by 8 bases and J by 3 bases, with 20 bases between. From germline, CDR1 is SGHVS and CDR2 FNYEAQ. This CDR3 spans 15 amino acids. In DNA form, the CDR3 reads TGTGCCAGCTGCCATATTCTCAGGGATTTCTACGAGCAGTACTTC. It translates to CASCHILRDFYEQYF.

Details on this clonotype: The junction does not match germline at one end; this may be a read error. The rearrangement links TRBV2 to TRBJ1-5; weak D call: TRBD1 (6 bases). The CDR3 is made up of 13 amino acids. In germline, CDR1 is SNHLY, CDR2 FYNNEI. The CDR3 DNA reads TGTGTCAGCGGGCAGGGGCAATGGCGGCCCCAGCATTTT. Protein product: CVSGQGQWRPQHF.

As for this clonotype: A read error may account for a junction end that differs from germline. The CDR3 sequence: CASSGHSTGELSF. CDR3 nucleotide sequence: TGTGCCAGCAGCGGCCACTCCACCGGGGAGCTGTCATTT. The chain is built from TRBV12-3 or TRBV12-4 and TRBJ2-2; possibly TRBD2 for D (5 bases). This CDR3 has 13 residues.

With respect to this clonotype: One end of the junction does not line up with germline, which may come from a read error. The chain couples TRBV5-1 to TRBJ2-7; 7 bases align to TRBD2. The CDR3 length is 13 residues. Germline V gene data show CDR1 as SGHRS and CDR2 as YFSETQ. Written as DNA, the CDR3 is TGCGCCAGCAGCTCGGGACTAATCTACGAGCAGTATTTC. Amino acids: CASSSGLIYEQYF.

This clonotype was seen a handful of times. V gene TRBV19 combines with J gene TRBJ2-2; 10 nucleotides line up with TRBD1. The V gene end was trimmed by 4 bases and the J gene end by 1 base; junction bases not matched to a gene: 12. The CDR3 contains 19 residues. The V gene's germline CDR1 is LNHDA and CDR2 SQIVND (reference sequence). CDR3 coding DNA: TGTGCCAGTAGTACCCCACCGGGACAGGGGTATCGGAACACCGGGGAGCTGTTTTTT. It yields the protein CASSTPPGQGYRNTGELFF.

This clonotype was seen ten or more times. The chain carries TRBV7-6 and TRBJ1-5; TRBD1 is a possible D gene (6 bases). Germline CDR1 is SGHVS and CDR2 is FNYEAQ. V was shortened by 1 base and J by 10 bases, with 11 bases between the two germline ends. The CDR3 is 13 residues long. DNA for the CDR3: TGTGCCAGCAGCTTAGGGGTGGGACACCCCCAGCATTTT. Translation gives CASSLGVGHPQHF.

This clonotype was picked up a small number of times. One end of the junction does not line up with germline, which may come from a read error. The rearrangement joins TRBV11-2 to TRBJ1-3; D perhaps matches TRBD1 (5 bases). CDR1 is SGHAT, CDR2 FQNNGV, per germline. The CDR3 has 16 residues. The CDR3 here is CASSLSGISSGNAIYF. The CDR3 DNA reads TGTGCCAGCAGCTTGTCAGGGATCAGCTCTGGAAACGCCATATATTTC.

In regard to this clonotype: The CDR3 end shows no conserved phenylalanine or tryptophan, and so a read error is likely. The V gene is TRBV11-2, the J gene TRBJ2-1, with 7 nucleotides matching TRBD2. The CDR3 runs 19 residues. Germline V gene data show CDR1 as SGHAT and CDR2 as FQNNGV. The CDR3 spells CASSLDGRFSGTLYYEQFL. The CDR3 DNA reads TGTGCCAGCAGCTTAGATGGGCGATTCAGCGGGACCCTCTACTATGAGCAGTTCTTG.

A remark on this clonotype: Relative to the germline gene, one junction end is altered; a read error may explain this. The chain joins TRBV11-2 to TRBJ2-7; TRBD1 agrees at 9 bases. Per germline, CDR1 SGHAT and CDR2 FQNNGV. This CDR3 is built from 15 residues. CDR3 in DNA: TGTGCCAGCAGCCATGGGACAGGGAGAATCTACGAGCAGTGCTTC. This encodes CASSHGTGRIYEQCF.

The rearrangement uses TRBV11-2 and TRBJ1-1; D perhaps matches TRBD1 (5 bases). Germline V gives CDR1 SGHAT, CDR2 FQNNGV. There are 14 residues in the CDR3. V gave up 8 bases and J gave up 1 base, with 14 bases separating them. CDR3 protein: CASSGGRANTEAFF. The CDR3 region has the DNA TGTGCCAGCTCTGGCGGCAGGGCGAACACTGAAGCTTTCTTT.

As concerns this clonotype: A read error may produce the germline difference seen at one junction end. The rearrangement links TRBV5-4 to TRBJ2-3; the D gene could be TRBD1 or TRBD2 (5 bases each). Germline-derived CDR1 and CDR2 are SGHNT and YYREEE (reference sequence). The CDR3 covers 14 residues. DNA for the CDR3: TGTGCCAGCAACCCCGGGACCACACTTGATAAGCAGTATTTT. Its translation is CASNPGTTLDKQYF.

This clonotype occurred once. Here the CDR3 omits its conserved ending phenylalanine or tryptophan, so a read error is the likely source. The V gene is TRBV12-3 or TRBV12-4, the J gene TRBJ1-5, with D uncertain. CDR3 length equals 15 residues. The CDR3 loop reads CVSSFVQGSNQPQHY. In nucleotides, the CDR3 is TGTGTCAGCAGTTTTGTGCAAGGAAGCAATCAGCCCCAGCATTAT.

This clonotype was seen ten or more times. V gene TRBV11-3 combines with J gene TRBJ1-1, with D perhaps TRBD1 (6 bases). The germline V and J ends were trimmed by 1 base and 4 bases, with 10 bases remaining between them. The CDR3 length is 14 residues. Germline V gene lookup returns CDR1 SGHNT and CDR2 YENEEA. The CDR3 sequence is CASSLVGAGTEAFF. The CDR3 bases are TGTGCCAGCAGCTTAGTGGGGGCCGGCACTGAAGCTTTCTTT.

This clonotype was counted between two and nine times. The chain uses TRBV20-1 and TRBJ2-7; D remains unclear. The CDR3 runs to 12 residues. Germline assignment: CDR1 DFQATT and CDR2 SNEGSKA (reference sequence). The germline V and J ends were trimmed by 6 bases and 2 bases, with 11 bases remaining between them. CDR3 DNA: TGCAGTGCCCAGTACCCTCCCTACGAGCAGTACTTC. Translated, it gives CSAQYPPYEQYF.

On this clonotype: Because it lacks the conserved phenylalanine or tryptophan at the end, this CDR3 is likely a read error. V is TRBV10-3 and J is TRBJ1-5; D unresolved. Germline-derived CDR1 and CDR2 are ENHRY and SYGVKD. CDR3 length equals 14 residues. The CDR3 loop is CVISEYEGDQPQHL. CDR3 in DNA: TGTGTCATCAGTGAGTATGAGGGCGATCAGCCTCAGCATCTT.

Regarding this clonotype: Sequence at one end of the junction differs from germline and may be a read error. The V call is TRBV11-2, the J call TRBJ1-4; unclear D gene. The CDR3 is made up of 16 amino acids. From germline, CDR1 is SGHAT and CDR2 FQNNGV. The DNA of the CDR3 is TGTGCCAGCAGCATTACTCCAGGAGGAACAAATGAAAAACCGTTTTTT. It specifies CASSITPGGTNEKPFF.

This clonotype has a count of ten or more. The CDR3 nucleotides are TGTGCCGCAGGGGAGCTCACAGATACGCAGTATTTT. This sequence encodes CAAGELTDTQYF. The V call is TRBV6-1, the J call TRBJ2-3; a possible D gene is TRBD1 (6 bases). Germline V gene data show CDR1 as MNHNS and CDR2 as SASEGT. The CDR3 has 12 amino acids. V was cut by 11 bases and J by 2 bases, with 11 bases left in between.

This clonotype is medium-sized within its sample. V is TRBV10-3 and J is TRBJ2-7, with a possible D match to TRBD2 (5 bases). Trimming pared 10 bases from V and 5 bases from J, leaving 12 bases between. This CDR3 comprises 11 residues. CDR1 is ENHRY and CDR2 is SYGVKD in the germline V gene. The CDR3 loop is CATSEGNEQYF. DNA for the CDR3: TGTGCCACGTCCGAGGGAAACGAGCAGTACTTC.

For this clonotype: One end of the junction is discordant with germline, which a read error may explain. This chain connects TRBV6-5 to TRBJ2-3; 7 nucleotides line up with TRBD2. Germline V lookup: CDR1 MNHEY, CDR2 SVGAGI. The CDR3 contains 17 residues. The CDR3 loop reads CTSHERDGRKETDTQYF. CDR3 sequence (DNA): TGTACCAGTCACGAACGGGACGGGAGGAAGGAGACAGATACGCAGTATTTT.

Comment on this clonotype: The junction does not match germline at one end; this may be a read error. CDR3 in amino acids: CASSLAPGLHSLLHF. The CDR3 nucleotides are TGCGCCAGCAGCTTGGCCCCAGGGTTGCATTCACTCCTCCACTTT. The chain couples TRBV5-1 to TRBJ1-6; D is possibly TRBD1 (5 bases). The CDR3 loop spans 15 amino acids. CDR1 and CDR2 from the germline V gene are SGHRS and YFSETQ.

This clonotype was seen a single time. This CDR3 fails to terminate in the conserved phenylalanine or tryptophan, so it likely reflects a read error. Because the CDR3's place on the DNA is in doubt, the DNA is left out and the CDR3 is given as listed by TCRdb. The V call is TRBV4-1, the J call TRBJ2-3; the D call in the table, TRBD2, was not verified against the DNA. Per germline, CDR1 MGHRA and CDR2 YSYEKL. The CDR3 is made up of 17 amino acids, end residues included. CDR3 in amino acids: CATQGGGDDGFTDTHYL.

A note on this clonotype: Because the CDR3 is missing its conserved closing phenylalanine or tryptophan, this is likely a read error. The chain has TRBV10-3 and TRBJ1-5; D not certain. Germline V gene data show CDR1 as ENHRY and CDR2 as SYGVKD. The CDR3 runs to 14 residues. CDR3 sequence: CAISGYEGDQPQHY. The CDR3 DNA reads TGCGCCATCAGTGGGTATGAGGGCGATCAGCCCCAGCATTAT.

Comment on this clonotype: An end of the junction does not agree with germline; a read error may underlie this. The chain uses TRBV7-8 and TRBJ2-1, with D possibly being TRBD2 (5 bases). This CDR3 has 18 amino acids. In germline, CDR1 is SGHVS, CDR2 FQNEAQ. The chain's CDR3 is CASSPLECSAVSYNEQFF. CDR3 DNA: TGTGCCAGCAGCCCGCTTGAATGCTCAGCGGTCTCCTACAATGAGCAATTCTTC.

The chain employs TRBV9 and TRBJ2-6; D is undetermined. V lost 0 bases, J lost 4 bases, and 8 bases lay in between. This CDR3 has 15 amino acids. CDR1 and CDR2 (germline): SGDLS, YYNGEE. For the CDR3, the DNA is TGTGCCAGCAGCGTAGGGTCCCTGGGGGCCAACGTCCTGACTTTC. This sequence encodes CASSVGSLGANVLTF.